These 3 T cell receptor beta chains originate from one sample sequenced in a study of blood T cell repertoires in COVID-19 (dated by TCRdb to 2020 to 2021). Libraries came from the immunoSEQ multiplex PCR assay. TCRdb holds this immuneACCESS table with in-frame rearrangements only. Some clones are missing; in checked studies, unresolved V genes explain under half, and the rest has no known cause. Here the sample has over 40,000 clones; around 88% occur a single time. The top ten hold 14% to 15% of the sample. The specimen sequenced was peripheral blood. These receptor sequences come from a human donor in a cohort sampled during active COVID-19.

This chain connects TRBV3-1 (or the pseudogene TRBV3-2) to TRBJ2-7; D remains unclear. The V gene's germline CDR1 is LGHDT and CDR2 YNNKEL (reference sequence). The CDR3 extends over 14 amino acids. Trimming cost V 0 bases and J 7 bases, with 13 bases left between them. CDR3 DNA: TGTGCCAGCAGCCAAGATCCAGGATCGTGGGAGCAGTACTTC. Translated, it gives CASSQDPGSWEQYF.

This chain links TRBV2 with TRBJ1-4, with D unclear. This CDR3 contains 15 residues. The V end lost 5 bases, the J end lost 3 bases, and 13 bases lay between the germline ends. Germline V lookup: CDR1 SNHLY, CDR2 FYNNEI. CDR3 nucleotides: TGTGCCAGCAGTACCCCGCGGGTGGCTAATGAAAAACTGTTTTTT. This gives the protein CASSTPRVANEKLFF.

CDR3 residues: CASSYSGASGRETQYF. As DNA, the CDR3 is TGTGCCAGCAGTTACTCCGGGGCTAGCGGGCGAGAGACCCAGTACTTC. The chain is built from TRBV6-5 and TRBJ2-5; 8 nucleotides line up with TRBD2. The germline V gene has CDR1 MNHEY and CDR2 SVGAGI. CDR3 length equals 16 residues. V shed 0 bases, J shed 4 bases, and the junction held 7 bases outside the gene matches.